Presented here are 25 T cell receptor beta chains from one specimen sequenced in a study of cytomegalovirus exposure and HLA in healthy donors. The PCR contained 60 Vbeta and 13 Jbeta primers. Sequencing was performed with immunoSEQ multiplex PCR; in TCRdb, only in-frame clones are kept and a portion is missing. The sample shows roughly 130,000 clones, approximately 80% of them seen only once. Input material: PBMCs. The receptors here all came from a woman younger than 35 in good health and CMV-seropositive.

The chain carries TRBV7-9 and TRBJ2-5; TRBD2 matches 14 bases. The V gene's germline CDR1 is SEHNR and CDR2 FQNEAQ (reference sequence). This CDR3 region has 14 residues. The chain's CDR3 is CAGGTSGGQETQYF. The CDR3 coding sequence is TGTGCAGGTGGGACTAGCGGGGGCCAAGAGACCCAGTACTTC.

The sample holds one count of this clone. J is TRBJ2-5 and V is TRBV7-2, with TRBD2 matching over 11 bases. In germline, CDR1 is SGHTA, CDR2 FQGNSA. V lost 5 bases and J lost 3; bases outside the gene matches: 8. The CDR3 spans 16 residues. The CDR3 bases are TGTGCCAGCAGCCCTTGGGGACTAGCGGAAAAAGAGACCCAGTACTTC. As protein: CASSPWGLAEKETQYF.

This clone was seen a single time. This rearrangement joins TRBV2 to TRBJ2-7; the D is unclear. Germline CDR1 is SNHLY and CDR2 is FYNNEI. The V end lost 6 bases, the J end lost 5 bases, and 11 bases lay between the germline ends. CDR3 size: 12 residues. CDR3 amino acids: CASRDYRNEQYF. CDR3 DNA: TGTGCCAGCAGGGATTACAGAAACGAGCAGTACTTC.

Comments on this clone: Other DNA sequences within the sample encode an identical CDR3. This chain uses TRBV30 with TRBJ2-3; 8 nucleotides align to TRBD2. The CDR3 length is 14 residues. The V gene's germline CDR1 is GTSNPN and CDR2 SVGIG (reference sequence). V shed 2 bases and J 1 base; nucleotides not matched to a gene: 2. This CDR3 reads CAWSLAGGTDTQYF. In DNA, the CDR3 is TGTGCCTGGAGTCTAGCGGGCGGCACAGATACGCAGTATTTT.

The chain joins TRBV4-1 to TRBJ2-3; 8 bases map to TRBD2. Trimming cost V 1 base and J 6 bases; bases outside gene matches: 6. Germline V CDR1 and CDR2: MGHRA, YSYEKL. This CDR3 is 15 amino acids long. CDR3 sequence reads: CASSQVGGGFDTQYF. The CDR3 bases are TGCGCCAGCAGCCAAGTCGGGGGGGGTTTTGATACGCAGTATTTT.

V is TRBV2 and J is TRBJ1-5; TRBD1 matches 7 bases. Per the germline V gene, CDR1 is SNHLY and CDR2 is FYNNEI. J lost 5 bases, V lost 3 bases, and 7 bases had no gene match. The CDR3 runs 15 residues. Written as DNA, the CDR3 is TGTGCCAGCAGTGAGGAGGGGACAGATTATCAGCCCCAGCATTTT. Translation: CASSEEGTDYQPQHF.

The J gene is TRBJ2-2, the V gene TRBV25-1; no definite D call. The CDR3 runs to 14 residues. The V end was cut by 5 bases, the J end by 6 bases, with 13 bases between. CDR1 and CDR2 from the germline V gene are MGHDK and SYGVNS. The CDR3 loop reads CASSNTRSPGELFF. The CDR3 DNA reads as TGTGCCAGCAGTAACACCAGGTCCCCCGGGGAGCTGTTTTTT.

The chain employs TRBV27 and TRBJ1-1; D ambiguous. The CDR3 consists of 13 residues. CDR1 is MNHEY and CDR2 is SMNVEV in the germline V gene (reference sequence). Deletions cut 8 bases from V and 2 bases from J, with 12 bases between. This CDR3 is CASCSDLNTEAFF. DNA for the CDR3: TGTGCCAGCTGTAGTGACTTAAACACTGAAGCTTTCTTT.

This chain uses TRBV7-6 with TRBJ1-3, with TRBD1 identical over 9 bases. J gave up 4 bases and V 5 bases, and 6 bases lay outside the gene matches. Germline values: CDR1 SGHVS, CDR2 FNYEAQ. The CDR3 has 15 residues. The CDR3 loop reads CASSTQGARGNTIYF. The CDR3 nucleotides are TGTGCCAGCAGCACACAGGGGGCGCGCGGAAACACCATATATTTT.

As regards this clone: Germline and junction disagree at one end, which may indicate a read error. The rearrangement links TRBV2 to TRBJ2-3; 9 bases are a match to TRBD2. CDR3 length: 14 residues. The germline gives CDR1 SNHLY, CDR2 FYNNEI. Here the CDR3 reads CASSDGQSGGPQGF. CDR3 DNA: TGTGCCAGCAGTGACGGCCAGAGCGGGGGGCCACAAGGTTTT.

The chain joins TRBV4-2 to TRBJ2-5; tentative D call: TRBD1 (6 bases). The CDR3 is made up of 15 amino acids. V lost 0 bases and J 1 base, leaving 9 bases between the germline ends. Germline CDR1 LGHNA, CDR2 YNFKEQ. The DNA of the CDR3 is TGTGCCAGCAGCCAAGAGGCAGGGGCCCAAGAGACCCAGTACTTC. As protein: CASSQEAGAQETQYF.

This clone was recorded a few times. This chain connects TRBV12-5 to TRBJ1-6, with 11 bases that match TRBD1. CDR1 and CDR2 (germline): LGHNT, FRNRAP. CDR3 size: 15 residues. The J segment lost 8 bases and the V segment lost 4 bases, leaving 4 bases of the junction unmatched. The CDR3 loop reads CASGWGTGGDSPLHF. Here the CDR3 DNA reads TGTGCTAGTGGTTGGGGGACAGGGGGTGATTCACCCCTCCACTTT.

The chain employs TRBV7-9 and TRBJ2-1, with TRBD1 matching over 9 bases. The CDR3 totals 16 residues. Trimming took 2 bases from V and 6 from J; bases not matched to a gene: 8. Germline V CDR1 and CDR2: SEHNR, FQNEAQ (reference sequence). The CDR3 reads CASSLRMGQGSNEQFF. Here the CDR3 DNA reads TGTGCCAGCAGCTTAAGAATGGGACAGGGAAGCAATGAGCAGTTCTTC.

The V call is TRBV28, the J call TRBJ2-7; 7 nucleotides align to TRBD1. The CDR3 totals 14 residues. Germline CDR1 and CDR2: MDHEN and SYDVKM. Trimming took 9 bases from V and 4 from J; bases not matched to a gene: 12. The CDR3 reads CASSVPGQTYEQYF. The CDR3 DNA sequence: TGTGCCAGTAGTGTTCCGGGACAGACATACGAGCAGTACTTC.

This clone was picked up a small number of times. The chain joins TRBV5-4 to TRBJ2-1; TRBD1 is a possible D gene (5 bases). CDR1 SGHNT and CDR2 YYREEE come from the germline V gene (reference sequence). CDR3 length equals 12 residues. V lost 5 bases and J lost 5, with 8 bases in between. In DNA, the CDR3 is TGTGCCAGCAGTAGGACAAACAATGAGCAGTTCTTC. Translating it yields CASSRTNNEQFF.

The rearrangement joins TRBV5-1 to TRBJ2-2; TRBD2 agrees at 7 bases. The CDR3 sequence is 16 residues long. V shed 4 bases and J 7 bases; nucleotides not matched to a gene: 13. CDR1 SGHRS and CDR2 YFSETQ come from the germline V gene. CDR3 amino acids: CASSPGTTGLDGELFF. The CDR3 nucleotides are TGCGCCAGCAGCCCCGGGACTACCGGATTAGACGGGGAGCTGTTTTTT.

This clone was counted a few times. The rearrangement joins TRBV5-1 to TRBJ2-7; 10 bases are a match to TRBD2. The CDR3 has 16 residues. The J segment lost 1 base and the V segment lost 3 bases, leaving 7 bases of the junction unmatched. Germline CDR1 SGHRS, CDR2 YFSETQ. This chain's CDR3 is CASSSSSGGFSYEQYF. CDR3 DNA: TGCGCCAGCAGCTCTTCTAGCGGGGGCTTTTCCTACGAGCAGTACTTC. The full variable domain, in which reference TRBV5-1 and TRBJ2-7 provide the parts outside the CDR3, is KAGVTQTPRYLIKTRGQQVTLSCSPISGHRSVSWYQQTPGQGLQFLFEYFSETQRNKGNFPGRFSGRQFSNSRSEMNVSTLELGDSALYLCASSSSSGGFSYEQYFGPGTRLTVT.

This clone was observed a single time. The V call is TRBV5-1, the J call TRBJ1-4, with D unresolved. V was trimmed by 4 bases and J by 0 bases, leaving 7 bases between them. Germline CDR1 reads SGHRS; CDR2 reads YFSETQ. The CDR3 length is 14 residues. The DNA for the CDR3 is TGCGCCAGCAGCCGGGGAGCAACTAATGAAAAACTGTTTTTT. This codes for CASSRGATNEKLFF.

This rearrangement joins TRBV7-9 to TRBJ1-1; D possibly corresponds to TRBD1 (6 bases). Germline CDR1 SEHNR, CDR2 FQNEAQ (reference sequence). This CDR3 has 15 residues. Trimming removed 6 bases at V and 1 base at J, with 15 bases between. The CDR3 DNA is TGTGCCAGCAGATCGAAAACAGGGAGGAACACTGAAGCTTTCTTT. Translation: CASRSKTGRNTEAFF.

The chain has TRBV28 and TRBJ2-1; D is perhaps TRBD1 (6 bases). V was trimmed by 5 bases and J by 5 bases, leaving 19 bases between them. CDR3 length: 16 amino acids. CDR1 and CDR2 (germline): MDHEN, SYDVKM. DNA of the CDR3: TGTGCCAGCAGTCCCCGCAGGGGTTTAGCAAACAATGAGCAGTTCTTC. Translation: CASSPRRGLANNEQFF.

The genes are TRBV5-6 and TRBJ2-1; the match to TRBD2 covers 8 bases. Trimming removed 7 bases from V and 10 bases from J; junction bases left unmatched: 10. CDR3 size: 13 residues. The germline V gene has CDR1 SGHDT and CDR2 YYEEEE. DNA of the CDR3: TGTGCCAGCGCAGGACTAGCCCTGAAGGAGCAGTTCTTC. Its protein product is CASAGLALKEQFF. Variable domain in full (rest from reference TRBV5-6 and TRBJ2-1): DAGVTQSPTHLIKTRGQQVTLRCSPKSGHDTVSWYQQALGQGPQFIFQYYEEEERQRGNFPDRFSGHQFPNYSSELNVNALLLGDSALYLCASAGLALKEQFFGPGTRLTVL.

The chain joins TRBV5-1 to TRBJ2-3; 12 bases match TRBD2. The V and J ends lost 0 bases and 5 bases, in that order; junction bases with no gene match: 7. The germline V gene encodes CDR1 SGHRS and CDR2 YFSETQ. The CDR3 spans 17 residues. In DNA form, the CDR3 reads TGCGCCAGCAGCTTGGAGGCTAGCGGGGGGGCAATAGATACGCAGTATTTT. The encoded protein is CASSLEASGGAIDTQYF.

The chain links TRBV18 to TRBJ1-4; no reliable D call. CDR3 length equals 14 residues. Germline CDR1 is KGHSH and CDR2 is LQKENI. The V and J ends lost 6 bases and 5 bases respectively, with 13 bases between them. The DNA for the CDR3 is TGTGCCAGCTCGCCAAGGGAGGCGAATGAAAAACTGTTTTTT. This translates into CASSPREANEKLFF.

The CDR3 loop reads CASSQGGTVYEQYF. The DNA of the CDR3 is TGTGCCAGCAGCCAAGGGGGGACAGTCTACGAGCAGTACTTC. V usage is TRBV7-3 and J usage is TRBJ2-7, with TRBD1 as a possible D gene (7 bases). Germline values: CDR1 SGHTA, CDR2 FQGTGA. The length of the CDR3 is 14 residues. V lost 5 bases and J 3 bases, leaving 14 bases between the germline ends. Together with reference TRBV7-3 and TRBJ2-7, the CDR3 gives the full variable domain: GAGVSQTPSNKVTEKGKYVELRCDPISGHTALYWYRQSLGQGPEFLIYFQGTGAADDSGLPNDRFFAVRPEGSVSTLKIQRTERGDSAVYLCASSQGGTVYEQYFGPGTRLTVT.

This rearrangement joins TRBV5-4 to TRBJ2-7; unclear D gene. Per the germline V gene, CDR1 is SGHNT and CDR2 is YYREEE (reference sequence). This CDR3 has 15 residues. Trimming took 2 bases from V and 0 from J, leaving 12 bases between them. The CDR3 coding sequence is TGTGCCAGCAGCTTTTCGACTCCTAGCTCCTACGAGCAGTACTTC. It codes for CASSFSTPSSYEQYF.